This T cell receptor (beta chain) was obtained from a study of T cell responses to AZD1222 COVID-19 vaccine. Study-level findings and limits: Females outnumbered males among donors, who were mostly white British; clonal diversity was possibly underestimated. CD4 TCRs covered the whole spike, strongest at regions 160-218 and 743-854. When two AZD1222 doses had been given, Spike-specific TCR breadth and depth rose.

The V gene lost 3 bases and the J gene lost 4 bases, with 9 bases spanning the gap. Germline-derived CDR1 and CDR2 are MNHEY and SMNVEV (reference sequence). The CDR3 totals 14 residues. As for this clone: As yet, its antigen is unknown.

Profiling relied on immunoSEQ multiplex PCR, and the TCRdb table lists in-frame clones only, not all of them. Among around 120,000 clones, approximately 83% were seen once, and the ten largest hold 1.5% to 2%. Sample: peripheral blood, taken on day 0 of AZD1222 vaccination. The chain recombines TRBV27 with TRBJ1-4; perhaps TRBD1 as D (6 bases). This receptor was obtained from an adult in good health. The CDR3 nucleotides read TGTGCCAGCAGTTTCGGGGGGCATAATGAAAAACTGTTTTTT. This translates into CASSFGGHNEKLFF.